These T cell receptor beta chains were read from a single sample in a study of radiotherapy plus CTLA-4 blockade in lung cancer. Sequenced by immunoSEQ multiplex PCR; TCRdb stores in-frame clones only, minus some. Among just under 60,000 clones listed, 77% were seen once. The sequencing here drew on peripheral blood, taken from a patient treated with radiotherapy plus ipilimumab. Receptors originate from a human donor with non-small cell lung cancer who had a partial response to radiotherapy plus ipilimumab. CDR3s include the opening cysteine and the closing phenylalanine or tryptophan. D genes are given only for firm matches. Part of the rows lack a size; the others show once, few, many or a class for expanded clones.

>TRBJ1-1|once|TRBV29-1|-
TGCAGCGTTGAACAGGGCCATGAAGCTTTCTTT
CSVEQGHEAFF
>TRBJ1-6|-|TRBV27|TRBD1
TGTGCCAGCAGTCTATTCTCTCAGGGGGCAGGTAATTCACCCCTCCACTTT
CASSLFSQGAGNSPLHF
>TRBJ1-1|few|TRBV19|TRBD1
TGTGCCAGTAGTACATCCGGGACAGCGCAACTTCGGACTGAAGCTTTCTTT
CASSTSGTAQLRTEAFF
>TRBJ2-1|few|TRBV27|-
TGTGCCAGCAGTTTGCCCCCCGGGGGGCTGGCCAATGAGCAGTTCTTC
CASSLPPGGLANEQFF
>TRBJ1-2|-|TRBV27|-
TGTGCCAGCAGTTTATCTTCAAACAGACCACTTTATGGCTACACCTTC
CASSLSSNRPLYGYTF
>TRBJ2-7|few|TRBV5-1|-
TGCGCCAGCACCGTAGACAGGTTCTACGAGCAGTACTTC
CASTVDRFYEQYF
>TRBJ1-5|-|TRBV19|TRBD1
TGTGCCAGCACCTTACAGGGGGGCAATCAGCCCCAGCATTTT
CASTLQGGNQPQHF
>TRBJ1-5|-|TRBV10-3|-
TGTGCCATCAGTACACAGGGAAATCAGCCCCAGCATTTT
CAISTQGNQPQHF
>TRBJ2-1|-|TRBV10-3|TRBD1
TGTGCCATCAGTGAGACCGCCTCCGGACAGGGGAGGAGTGAGCAGTTCTTC
CAISETASGQGRSEQFF
>TRBJ1-1|-|TRBV7-6|TRBD1
TGTGCCAGCAGCTTAGGGGGACAGGGTGAAGCTTTCTTT
CASSLGGQGEAFF
>TRBJ2-3|-|TRBV6-5|-
TGTGCCAGCAGTTACGTCCAGGGTGTGGATACGCAGTATTTT
CASSYVQGVDTQYF
>TRBJ2-2|few|TRBV5-1|-
TGCGCCAGCAGCTTGGGGCAGGGGTACACCGGGGAGCTGTTTTTT
CASSLGQGYTGELFF
>TRBJ2-7|-|TRBV7-8|TRBD1
TGTGCCAGCAGCCGGACAGGGAACTACGAGCAGTACTTC
CASSRTGNYEQYF
>TRBJ2-6|-|TRBV30|-
TGTGCCTGGAAACGGGACAGGACTAGCTCTGGGGCCAACGTCCTGACTTTC
CAWKRDRTSSGANVLTF
>TRBJ2-5|-|TRBV9|-
TGTGCCAGCAGCCCAGGTGGCTCAGAGACCCAGTACTTC
CASSPGGSETQYF
>TRBJ2-1|-|TRBV4-3|TRBD2
TGCGCCAGCAGCCAAGAAGGCGGGAGCGGGGGGGCCCTTGCGAATGAGCAGTTCTTC
CASSQEGGSGGALANEQFF
>TRBJ2-7|few|TRBV7-3|-
TGTGCCAGCAGCTTCGGGGACGTGGCGGCGGGGGAGCAGTACTTC
CASSFGDVAAGEQYF
>TRBJ1-1|few|TRBV6-5|-
TGTGCCAGCTGGGAGTACACTGAAGCTTTCTTT
CASWEYTEAFF
>TRBJ2-7|-|TRBV6-5|TRBD1
TGTGCCAGCAGGCCCGGGACAGGGGGCTCCTACGAGCAGTACTTC
CASRPGTGGSYEQYF
>TRBJ1-3|once|TRBV27|-
TGTGCCAGCAGTCCGATAACAGGGTCCAATGGAAACACCATATATTTT
CASSPITGSNGNTIYF
>TRBJ1-1|once|TRBV2|-
TGTGCCAGCAATCTTCCGGGACAGAACACTGAAGCTTTCTTT
CASNLPGQNTEAFF
>TRBJ2-7|few|TRBV6-5|TRBD2
TGTGCCAGCAGCTACTCCAGCGGGGGGAAGGACGAGCAGTACTTC
CASSYSSGGKDEQYF
>TRBJ1-5|-|TRBV18|TRBD1
TGTGCCAGCTCACCCGAGACAGGGGGCTATGAGCCCCAGCATTTT
CASSPETGGYEPQHF
>TRBJ1-5|-|TRBV18|-
TGTGCCAGCTCACCAGGGAGGGGTGGCAATCAGCCCCAGCATTTT
CASSPGRGGNQPQHF
>TRBJ1-3|-|TRBV5-4|TRBD1
TGTGCCAGCAGCTTAGGACAGGGTGGAAACACCATATATTTT
CASSLGQGGNTIYF
>TRBJ2-2|-|TRBV27|TRBD2
TGTGCCAGCAGCTTGCTAGCGGGTAACACCGGGGAGCTGTTTTTT
CASSLLAGNTGELFF
>TRBJ2-2|-|TRBV5-5|-
TGTGCCAGCAGCCTCACGACAGTGGCGAACACCGGGGAGCTGTTTTTT
CASSLTTVANTGELFF
>TRBJ1-4|-|TRBV4-3|TRBD1
TGCGCCAGCAGCCAAGGGACAGGGCTTAATGAAAAACTGTTTTTT
CASSQGTGLNEKLFF
>TRBJ2-4|-|TRBV6-6|TRBD1
TGTGCCAGCAGTGATCGACAGGGATCAAACATTCAGTACTTC
CASSDRQGSNIQYF
>TRBJ1-2|once|TRBV27|-
TGTGCCAGCAGTTTATCCTCCTGGGCCAATTATGGCTACACCTTC
CASSLSSWANYGYTF
>TRBJ1-4|-|TRBV4-1|-
TGCGCCAGCAGCCAAGGTTCGGCAGGGCAAGGCGAAAAACTGTTTTTT
CASSQGSAGQGEKLFF
>TRBJ2-3|-|TRBV28|-
TGTGCCAGCAGTTCAAGCTTTACAGATACGCAGTATTTT
CASSSSFTDTQYF
>TRBJ1-5|-|TRBV30|-
TGTGCCTGGACCAGGGAGGGCAATCAGCCCCAGCATTTT
CAWTREGNQPQHF
>TRBJ2-7|few|TRBV6-6|TRBD1
TGTGCCAGCAGTTACTCGGGACAGGGGTACGAGCAGTACTTC
CASSYSGQGYEQYF
>TRBJ2-2|-|TRBV7-9|-
TGTGCCAGCAGCTCTCTAGGCAGGGCGGACACCGGGGAGCTGTTTTTT
CASSSLGRADTGELFF
>TRBJ2-3|-|TRBV7-9|TRBD2
TGTGCCAGCAGCTTGACTAGCGGTACCACAGATACGCAGTATTTT
CASSLTSGTTDTQYF
>TRBJ2-3|-|TRBV21-1|-
TGTGCCAGCAGCAAAGAAGAGACAGGGGGAGATACGCAGTATTTT
CASSKEETGGDTQYF
>TRBJ1-1|-|TRBV5-8|-
TGTGCCAGCAGCTTCCGACAGATGAACACTGAAGCTTTCTTT
CASSFRQMNTEAFF
>TRBJ2-7|-|TRBV7-2|-
TGTGCCAGCACCAATCCCCACGGAGGCGCTACCTACGAGCAGTACTTC
CASTNPHGGATYEQYF
>TRBJ1-5|-|TRBV16|TRBD1
TGTGCCAGCAGCCGGACAGGGGGTAATCAGCCCCAGCATTTT
CASSRTGGNQPQHF
>TRBJ2-2|once|TRBV19|-
TGTGCCAGTAGTTTATGGACAGGGAGGGCCACCGGGGAGCTGTTTTTT
CASSLWTGRATGELFF
>TRBJ2-1|-|TRBV5-6|-
TGTGCCAGCATAGGTATAAAAGAGAGAGGCTCCTACAATGAGCAGTTCTTC
CASIGIKERGSYNEQFF
>TRBJ2-7|-|TRBV5-1|TRBD2
TGCGCCAGCAGCTTAAGAGCAGCGGGGGGTTACTCCTACGAGCAGTACTTC
CASSLRAAGGYSYEQYF
>TRBJ2-1|-|TRBV5-6|TRBD2
TGTGCCAGCAGCCTCGGACTAGCGGGGGCCCCCTACAATGAGCAGTTCTTC
CASSLGLAGAPYNEQFF
>TRBJ2-1|-|TRBV5-1|-
TGCGCCAGCAGCTTGGGGGCAGGGGAGAGCTCCTACAATGAGCAGTTCTTC
CASSLGAGESSYNEQFF
>TRBJ2-1|-|TRBV6-1|TRBD2
TGTGCCAGCAGGATCGGGACTAGCGGAAACAATGAGCAGTTCTTC
CASRIGTSGNNEQFF
>TRBJ2-3|-|TRBV5-4|-
TGTGCCAGCAGCTTTTTCGGGGGAGGAGATACGCAGTATTTT
CASSFFGGGDTQYF
>TRBJ2-5|-|TRBV5-6|-
TGTGCCAGCAGCTTGGCAGTTCAGGGGGGAGAGACCCAGTACTTC
CASSLAVQGGETQYF
>TRBJ2-3|-|TRBV6-5|-
TGTGCCAGCACCCCGGGTGGGGGGGCCGATACGCAGTATTTT
CASTPGGGADTQYF
>TRBJ1-5|few|TRBV28|TRBD1
TGTGCCAGCAGTATTACGACAGGGAACAATCAGCCCCAGCATTTT
CASSITTGNNQPQHF